The T cell receptor (beta chain) under discussion was sequenced for a study of low-dose radiotherapy and immunotherapy resistance in tumors. Study at large: The treatment that patients received was intravenous nivolumab 240 mg every two weeks plus ipilimumab 1 mg/kg every six weeks. Administration of intravenous cyclophosphamide at 200 mg/m2 took place every two weeks, one day before radiation and immunotherapy. For four cycles from cycle 1 day 1, patients took 300 mg oral aspirin daily.

From germline, CDR1 is KGHDR and CDR2 SFDVKD. The CDR3 runs to 15 residues. The V and J ends lost 6 bases and 6 bases respectively, with 17 bases between them. There are a few counts of this clonotype. TRAV- and TRBV-specific primers, spanning alpha and beta chains, primed first-strand cDNA. TCR amplification involved 20 to 25 PCR cycles with a constant-region primer and V-primer adapter. In TCRdb, the reads were re-called with MiXCR into one record per CDR3 protein. Among about 58,000 distinct CDR3 sequences listed, 20% to 25% were seen once. The time point is: after trial treatment. Documented treatment: LDRT plus nivolumab, ipilimumab, low-dose cyclophosphamide and aspirin (RACIN trial). The treatment that donors received included nivolumab, ipilimumab, aspirin, low-dose cyclophosphamide and low-dose radiotherapy.

This TCR came from a male donor with prostate cancer. This specimen was PBMCs, taken after low-dose radiotherapy plus immunotherapy. The V call is TRBV24-1, the J call TRBJ2-1; D not certain. The CDR3 sequence: CATSKPTGGANEQFF. The CDR3 DNA sequence: TGTGCCACCAGTAAGCCTACTGGCGGCGCCAATGAGCAGTTCTTC.